The source of this T cell receptor (beta chain) is a study of beta chain features in type 1 diabetes. Sequenced material consisted of expressed TCRB transcripts (all of the isolated RNA was reverse transcribed). TCRdb keeps only in-frame clones here, not all; method: immunoSEQ multiplex PCR. The repertoire holds about 260,000 clones, with 68% as singletons. The V and J ends lost 0 bases and 3 bases respectively, with 6 bases between them. The germline gives CDR1 LNHNV, CDR2 YYDKDF (reference sequence). The length of the CDR3 is 13 residues. The rearrangement links TRBV15 to TRBJ2-7, with D unresolved. Material: naive CD4+ T cells from blood. This clonotype was sampled from a man aged 30 to 39 in good health. CDR3 region: CATSREDVYEQYF. For the CDR3, the DNA is TGTGCCACCAGCAGAGAGGATGTCTACGAGCAGTACTTC.